The 30 T cell receptor beta chains below all came from one sample that was sequenced in a study of OX40 agonist ivuxolimab in advanced cancers. The protocol was immunoSEQ multiplex PCR, while the TCRdb copy is restricted to in-frame clones and leaves out a portion. The sample has over 85,000 clones, 90% seen once. This specimen was CD4+ or CD8+ T cells sorted from blood, taken in a trial of the OX40 agonist ivuxolimab. The receptor set was obtained from an adult with an advanced solid tumor such as melanoma, head and neck, liver or kidney cancer.

The chain has TRBV30 and TRBJ2-7, with 7 bases fitting TRBD2. Trimming cost V 5 bases and J 4 bases; bases outside gene matches: 5. The CDR3 covers 12 residues. Germline CDR1 reads GTSNPN; CDR2 reads SVGIG (reference sequence). CDR3 sequence reads: CAWGSGNYEQYF. The CDR3 region has the DNA TGTGCCTGGGGGAGCGGGAATTACGAGCAGTACTTC.

The V call is TRBV19, the J call TRBJ1-2, with D possibly TRBD1 on 6 matching bases. This CDR3 has 17 residues. The germline CDR1 and CDR2 sequences are LNHDA and SQIVND (reference sequence). The V and J ends lost 7 bases and 5 bases respectively, with 26 bases between them. Here the CDR3 reads CASTYLRGGRGFYGYTF. CDR3 nucleotides: TGTGCCAGTACCTATCTCCGGGGGGGCAGGGGATTTTATGGCTACACCTTC.

The chain recombines TRBV28 with TRBJ1-3; unclear D gene. Germline V CDR1 and CDR2: MDHEN, SYDVKM. The CDR3 covers 12 residues. V gave up 3 bases and J gave up 2 bases, with 2 bases separating them. The CDR3 region is CASSFTGNTIYF. The DNA of the CDR3 is TGTGCCAGCAGTTTCACTGGAAACACCATATATTTT. Supplemented by reference TRBV28 and TRBJ1-3, the full variable domain reads DVKVTQSSRYLVKRTGEKVFLECVQDMDHENMFWYRQDPGLGLRLIYFSYDVKMKEKGDIPEGYSVSREKKERFSLILESASTNQTSMYLCASSFTGNTIYFGEGSWLTVV.

The chain carries TRBV7-9 and TRBJ2-4; 8 nucleotides agree with TRBD1. The CDR3 contains 16 residues. CDR1 is SEHNR and CDR2 is FQNEAQ in the germline V gene (reference sequence). Unmatched junction bases numbered 12, after V lost 3 bases and J lost 8 bases. The chain's CDR3 is CASSLGLWTGWDIQYF. CDR3 sequence (DNA): TGTGCCAGCAGCTTGGGTTTATGGACAGGGTGGGACATTCAGTACTTC.

The J gene is TRBJ2-7, the V gene TRBV7-8; D remains ambiguous. V was shortened by 5 bases and J by 3 bases, with 5 bases between the two germline ends. Germline-derived CDR1 and CDR2 are SGHVS and FQNEAQ. The CDR3 is 11 residues long. This CDR3 reads CASSVFYEQYF. The CDR3 nucleotides read TGTGCCAGCAGCGTATTCTACGAGCAGTACTTC.

The chain recombines TRBV11-3 with TRBJ2-1, with 7 nucleotides matching TRBD1. Germline-derived CDR1 and CDR2 are SGHNT and YENEEA. This CDR3 comprises 15 residues. Unmatched junction bases numbered 1, after V lost 0 bases and J lost 2 bases. CDR3 loop: CASSLEQGPYNEQFF. As DNA, the CDR3 is TGTGCCAGCAGCTTAGAACAGGGGCCCTACAATGAGCAGTTCTTC.

V is TRBV21-1 and J is TRBJ2-7. TRBV21-1 is a pseudogene segment. The CDR3 contains 17 residues. The CDR3 loop reads CASSPPGGGLGFYEQYF. The DNA for the CDR3 is TGTGCCAGCAGCCCCCCAGGGGGGGGGTTAGGATTCTACGAGCAGTACTTC.

The chain combines TRBV7-3 with TRBJ2-1, with D perhaps matching TRBD2 (6 bases). Trimming stripped 5 bases from V and 0 bases from J, with 11 bases between. CDR1 and CDR2 (germline): SGHTA, FQGTGA. The CDR3 is 15 residues long. As DNA, the CDR3 is TGTGCCAGCAGCAGTCTAGCGAGCTCCTACAATGAGCAGTTCTTC. The encoded protein is CASSSLASSYNEQFF.

This chain joins TRBV5-8 and TRBJ2-7; TRBD1 aligns across 7 bases. Germline V lookup: CDR1 SGHTS, CDR2 YDEGEE. The V segment lost 5 bases and the J segment 4 bases; nucleotides outside the gene matches: 6. The CDR3 consists of 13 residues. CDR3 sequence (DNA): TGTGCCAGCAGGAAAAGGGGACAGTACGAGCAGTACTTC. It encodes CASRKRGQYEQYF.

The chain has TRBV6-7 and TRBJ2-1, with no clear D. TRBV6-7 has ORF status, its function being uncertain. Trimming left V 4 bases short and J 0 bases short, with 10 bases between. The CDR3 covers 15 residues. Written as DNA, the CDR3 is TGTGCCAGCAGTTCGGGCTACAGCTCCTACAATGAGCAGTTCTTC. Residues: CASSSGYSSYNEQFF.

This clone has just a few counts. This chain connects TRBV1 to TRBJ2-1; the table's D call TRBD2 went unverified against the DNA. TRBV1 is termed a pseudogene. The CDR3 has 17 residues. DNA of the CDR3: TGCACCAGCAGCCAAGCATTAGGCGGGAGATCTTCGGGTGAGCAGTTCTTC. It translates to CTSSQALGGRSSGEQFF.

The chain links TRBV11-3 to TRBJ2-1; 7 bases fit TRBD2. CDR1 is SGHNT, CDR2 YENEEA, per germline. The CDR3 is 15 residues long. V trimming: 5 bases; J trimming: 5 bases; junction bases outside the gene matches: 9. The CDR3 DNA sequence: TGTGCCAGCAGCGCAGCGGGACTCCCTAACAATGAGCAGTTCTTC. Translating it yields CASSAAGLPNNEQFF.

This clone was found a few times. The CDR3 nucleotides read TGTGCCAGCAGCTTAGATGTGATAGCGGGAGCCCCCACCCCAGCAGATACGCAGTATTTT. The encoded protein is CASSLDVIAGAPTPADTQYF. The chain employs TRBV7-8 and TRBJ2-3; TRBD2 matches at 9 bases. V lost 1 base, J lost 4 bases, and 18 bases stayed unmatched. CDR1 is SGHVS, CDR2 FQNEAQ, per germline. The CDR3 length is 20 residues.

This chain connects TRBV9 to TRBJ2-2; D call uncertain. Germline V gives CDR1 SGDLS, CDR2 YYNGEE. The CDR3 is made up of 14 amino acids. V shed 0 bases and J shed 4 bases, with 7 bases lying between them. This CDR3 is CASSVARPTGELFF. The CDR3 coding sequence is TGTGCCAGCAGCGTAGCTAGACCCACCGGGGAGCTGTTTTTT.

V gene TRBV5-1 combines with J gene TRBJ2-3, with no clear D. This CDR3 contains 15 residues. V was shortened by 5 bases and J by 0 bases, with 13 bases between the two germline ends. CDR1 is SGHRS, CDR2 YFSETQ, per germline. DNA of the CDR3: TGCGCCAGCAGTCGTTTAGGGCCGAGCACAGATACGCAGTATTTT. It yields the protein CASSRLGPSTDTQYF.

This sequence joins TRBV27 and TRBJ2-7; TRBD1 agrees at 12 bases. Germline V lookup: CDR1 MNHEY, CDR2 SMNVEV (reference sequence). J was trimmed by 4 bases and V by 8 bases; bases with no gene match: 6. CDR3 length equals 14 residues. CDR3 loop: CASRGQGARYEQYF. The DNA for the CDR3 is TGTGCCAGCCGGGGACAGGGGGCGAGGTACGAGCAGTACTTC.

V usage is TRBV5-1 and J usage is TRBJ2-6; D remains unclear. The CDR3 is 15 residues long. V gave up 3 bases and J gave up 3 bases, with 10 bases separating them. Germline lookup yields CDR1 SGHRS and CDR2 YFSETQ. CDR3 DNA sequence: TGCGCCAGCAGCTCGGAGTATTATGGGGCCAACGTCCTGACTTTC. Encoded protein: CASSSEYYGANVLTF.

The count of this clone is one. This rearrangement joins TRBV5-1 to TRBJ2-6, with a possible D match to TRBD1 (6 bases). The CDR3 covers 16 residues. CDR1 is SGHRS and CDR2 is YFSETQ in the germline V gene. V was trimmed by 2 bases and J by 3 bases, leaving 12 bases between them. CDR3 in amino acids: CASSFSGAGGANVLTF. In nucleotides, the CDR3 is TGCGCCAGCAGCTTTTCAGGGGCGGGTGGGGCCAACGTCCTGACTTTC.

This sequence joins TRBV7-6 and TRBJ2-1; 14 nucleotides align to TRBD2. V trimming: 3 bases; J trimming: 2 bases; junction bases outside the gene matches: 3. The CDR3 loop spans 17 amino acids. Germline V CDR1 and CDR2: SGHVS, FNYEAQ. The CDR3 DNA follows: TGTGCCAGCAGCTTTGGACTAGCGGGAGGTACCTACAATGAGCAGTTCTTC. This translates into CASSFGLAGGTYNEQFF.

The chain recombines TRBV19 with TRBJ1-2, with D perhaps TRBD1 (6 bases). Germline V gene lookup returns CDR1 LNHDA and CDR2 SQIVND (reference sequence). Trimming took 3 bases from V and 2 from J, leaving 7 bases between them. The CDR3 runs 13 residues. The CDR3 nucleotides read TGTGCCAGTAGTATGGACAGAAACTATGGCTACACCTTC. Residues: CASSMDRNYGYTF.

In nucleotides, the CDR3 is TGTGCCAGCAGCCCGAATAGCGCGAACACCGGGGAGCTGTTTTTT. Amino acids: CASSPNSANTGELFF. V usage is TRBV7-2 and J usage is TRBJ2-2, with D possibly being TRBD2 (5 bases). This CDR3 has 15 residues. V was pared by 5 bases and J by 0 bases, with 10 bases between. CDR1 and CDR2 from the germline V gene are SGHTA and FQGNSA.

J is TRBJ2-1 and V is TRBV7-8, with TRBD2 identical over 15 bases. Germline V CDR1 and CDR2: SGHVS, FQNEAQ. The CDR3 is 18 amino acids. Germline trimming cut 8 bases from V and 0 bases from J; bases unmatched to any gene: 8. CDR3 residues: CASGPPGLAGGSYNEQFF. The CDR3 DNA reads as TGTGCCAGCGGACCACCGGGACTAGCGGGAGGCTCCTACAATGAGCAGTTCTTC.

The chain employs TRBV6-4 and TRBJ1-1; 8 bases are shared with TRBD1. Germline CDR1 reads MRHNA; CDR2 reads SNTAGT. The junction had 4 bases not matched to a gene; V was cut back by 5 bases and J by 5 bases. The CDR3 has 13 amino acids. CDR3 loop: CASSLDRATEAFF. DNA for the CDR3: TGTGCCAGCAGTCTGGACAGGGCAACTGAAGCTTTCTTT.

The chain combines TRBV6-5 with TRBJ2-7, with 10 bases that match TRBD2. From germline, CDR1 is MNHEY and CDR2 SVGAGI. The CDR3 spans 13 residues. Trimming took 6 bases from V and 5 from J; bases not matched to a gene: 4. The CDR3 coding sequence is TGTGCCAGCAGAGGACTAGCGGTACACGAGCAGTACTTC. It codes for CASRGLAVHEQYF.

About this clone: Other DNA sequences in the same sample also yield this CDR3. The chain employs TRBV5-6 and TRBJ2-7; D gene uncertain. The germline gives CDR1 SGHDT, CDR2 YYEEEE. V lost 0 bases and J lost 4, with 5 bases in between. There are 12 residues in the CDR3. The CDR3 DNA reads as TGTGCCAGCAGCTTGGTGGGGTACGAGCAGTACTTC. It encodes CASSLVGYEQYF.

The chain couples TRBV4-3 to TRBJ2-1; 12 bases fit TRBD2. Germline V gene lookup returns CDR1 LGHNA and CDR2 YSLEER. The CDR3 runs to 15 residues. V lost 3 bases and J lost 6; bases outside the gene matches: 3. The CDR3 sequence: CASSQLAGGGNEQFF. The CDR3 DNA follows: TGCGCCAGCAGCCAGCTAGCGGGAGGGGGCAATGAGCAGTTCTTC.

This sequence joins TRBV11-3 and TRBJ1-3, with unresolved D. V was cut by 4 bases and J by 3 bases, with 7 bases left in between. Germline loops: CDR1 SGHNT, CDR2 YENEEA. The CDR3 is 13 amino acids. CDR3 DNA sequence: TGTGCCAGCAGCTCCCTCCTTGGAAACACCATATATTTT. Translating gives CASSSLLGNTIYF.

The J gene is TRBJ2-5, the V gene TRBV19; D gene ambiguous. The CDR3 has 14 residues. With 1 base removed from V and 5 bases from J, the gap between germline ends came to 11 bases. Germline assignment: CDR1 LNHDA and CDR2 SQIVND (reference sequence). The CDR3 nucleotides read TGTGCCAGTAGTATAGGGGCGGTGGGGGAGACCCAGTACTTC. It encodes CASSIGAVGETQYF.

The chain is built from TRBV7-3 and TRBJ1-1, with D uncertain. In germline, CDR1 is SGHTA, CDR2 FQGTGA. Deletions cut 3 bases from V and 1 base from J, with 6 bases between. The CDR3 is 13 amino acids. CDR3: CASSFARNTEAFF. The CDR3 DNA reads TGTGCCAGCAGCTTCGCGAGGAACACTGAAGCTTTCTTT.

This chain joins TRBV6-4 and TRBJ1-2, with 7 bases aligning to TRBD1. Unmatched junction bases numbered 15, after V lost 0 bases and J lost 8 bases. Per the germline V gene, CDR1 is MRHNA and CDR2 is SNTAGT. The CDR3 totals 17 residues. CDR3 in amino acids: CASSDSFNRGRRGGYTF. The CDR3 bases are TGTGCCAGCAGTGACTCGTTTAACAGGGGCCGGCGAGGAGGCTACACCTTC.